One sample yielded the 21 T cell receptor beta chains listed below, sequenced in a study of cytomegalovirus exposure and HLA in healthy donors. The PCR had 60 Vbeta and 13 Jbeta primers. Assay used: immunoSEQ multiplex PCR; TCRdb lists only in-frame clones, some missing. This table has around 130,000 clones, around 78% appearing once. The source material was PBMCs. The receptors here all came from a woman in her forties in good health and CMV-seronegative.

The J gene is TRBJ2-1, the V gene TRBV10-1, with 7 positions matching TRBD1. CDR1 and CDR2 (germline): WNHNN, SYGVQD (reference sequence). V trimming: 4 bases; J trimming: 4 bases; junction bases outside the gene matches: 1. There are 13 residues in the CDR3. CDR3 region: CASSAGGYNEQFF. CDR3 bases: TGCGCCAGCAGTGCAGGGGGATACAATGAGCAGTTCTTC.

The V gene is TRBV7-9, the J gene TRBJ2-2; 10 bases align to TRBD1. V lost 6 bases and J lost 7; bases outside the gene matches: 8. Germline CDR1 SEHNR, CDR2 FQNEAQ (reference sequence). CDR3 length: 15 residues. Written as DNA, the CDR3 is TGTGCCAGCAGTTCACCGACAGGGGGCCGCGGGGAGCTGTTTTTT. Its protein product is CASSSPTGGRGELFF.

This rearrangement joins TRBV5-4 to TRBJ2-7; the D gene is possibly TRBD1 (6 bases). Germline CDR1 and CDR2: SGHNT and YYREEE (reference sequence). Trimming removed 4 bases at V and 1 base at J, with 9 bases between. This CDR3 has 13 residues. CDR3 residues: CASSLTGSYEQYF. DNA for the CDR3: TGTGCCAGCAGCCTGACAGGTTCCTACGAGCAGTACTTC.

The chain links TRBV2 to TRBJ2-3; D remains unclear. The V gene's germline CDR1 is SNHLY and CDR2 FYNNEI. Trimming shortened V by 4 bases and J by 0 bases, and 5 bases separated the two germline ends. CDR3 size: 13 residues. The CDR3 sequence is CASSGLSTDTQYF. CDR3 coding DNA: TGTGCCAGCAGTGGGCTTAGCACAGATACGCAGTATTTT.

This clone has more than one count but fewer than ten. The chain recombines TRBV27 with TRBJ1-3, with 7 positions matching TRBD1. V lost 4 bases and J lost 4; bases outside the gene matches: 1. Germline V gives CDR1 MNHEY, CDR2 SMNVEV (reference sequence). CDR3 length: 13 amino acids. CDR3: CASSSTGGNTIYF. The DNA for the CDR3 is TGTGCCAGCAGTTCGACAGGGGGAAACACCATATATTTT.

The V gene is TRBV5-1, the J gene TRBJ2-5; 13 bases agree with TRBD2. The CDR3 loop spans 16 amino acids. V lost 0 bases, J lost 2 bases, and 1 base stayed unmatched. Germline assignment: CDR1 SGHRS and CDR2 YFSETQ. The CDR3 protein is CASSLGTSGGQETQYF. The CDR3 nucleotides are TGCGCCAGCAGCTTGGGGACTAGCGGGGGACAAGAGACCCAGTACTTC.

The chain uses TRBV6-1 and TRBJ1-1; D gene unclear. Germline CDR1 and CDR2: MNHNS and SASEGT. V lost 8 bases to trimming and J lost 5 bases, with 9 bases between them. The CDR3 runs 11 residues. The CDR3 coding sequence is TGTGCCAGCTTGGCGGGGACTGAAGCTTTCTTT. As protein: CASLAGTEAFF.

The chain employs TRBV7-9 and TRBJ1-2; D gene uncertain. Trimming took 1 base from V and 1 from J, leaving 16 bases between them. The germline V gene has CDR1 SEHNR and CDR2 FQNEAQ (reference sequence). This CDR3 has 17 residues. CDR3 nucleotides: TGTGCCAGCAGCTTAGGGGTGGGCAGATCAATTAACTATGGCTACACCTTC. This gives the protein CASSLGVGRSINYGYTF.

The rearrangement links TRBV4-1 to TRBJ2-5; TRBD1 aligns across 12 bases. Germline CDR1 is MGHRA and CDR2 is YSYEKL. Trimming removed 4 bases from V and 5 bases from J; junction bases left unmatched: 5. This CDR3 is 15 amino acids long. CDR3 coding DNA: TGCGCCAGCAGCCCGGGACAGGGGGCGCGGGAGACCCAGTACTTC. As protein: CASSPGQGARETQYF.

V is TRBV5-5 and J is TRBJ2-3; D is unresolved. Germline-derived CDR1 and CDR2 are SGHKS and YYEKEE (reference sequence). Trimming stripped 0 bases from V and 14 bases from J, with 13 bases between. The CDR3 spans 12 residues. For the CDR3, the DNA is TGTGCCAGCAGCTTGGACGCACTATGGCCGTATTTT. It codes for CASSLDALWPYF.

The CDR3 nucleotides read TGTGCCAGTAGTTTAGGAGGGTACCCCAGCAATCAGCCCCAGCATTTT. This gives the protein CASSLGGYPSNQPQHF. The chain links TRBV19 to TRBJ1-5; D unresolved. CDR1 is LNHDA, CDR2 SQIVND, per germline (reference sequence). V gave up 5 bases and J gave up 1 base, with 15 bases separating them. This CDR3 has 16 amino acids.

This clone showed up just once. The chain couples TRBV6-1 to TRBJ1-2; weak D call: TRBD1 (5 bases). Germline loops: CDR1 MNHNS, CDR2 SASEGT. The CDR3 has 13 residues. V lost 6 bases and J lost 4, with 12 bases in between. The DNA of the CDR3 is TGTGCCAGCAGGGGATGGGACTTCTATGGCTACACCTTC. Translating it yields CASRGWDFYGYTF.

The sample holds a few counts of this clone. The chain has TRBV13 and TRBJ2-3, with D possibly matching TRBD2 (6 bases). The germline V gene encodes CDR1 PRHDT and CDR2 FYEKMQ (reference sequence). There are 12 residues in the CDR3. The germline V and J ends were trimmed by 7 bases and 8 bases, with 13 bases remaining between them. The CDR3 reads CASNRDGGTQYF. Here the CDR3 DNA reads TGTGCCAGCAACAGAGACGGGGGTACGCAGTATTTT.

The rearrangement joins TRBV2 to TRBJ1-5, with a weak D call TRBD1 (6 bases). CDR1 and CDR2 (germline): SNHLY, FYNNEI. CDR3 length: 15 residues. Trimming stripped 5 bases from V and 2 bases from J, with 13 bases between. CDR3 nucleotide sequence: TGTGCCAGCAGTACCCAGGGGCTGGGCAATCAGCCCCAGCATTTT. Amino acids: CASSTQGLGNQPQHF.

This clone came up a few times. This chain joins TRBV2 and TRBJ1-6, with no clear D. CDR3 length: 12 amino acids. CDR1 is SNHLY, CDR2 FYNNEI, per germline. Trimming shortened V by 8 bases and J by 9 bases, and 11 bases separated the two germline ends. The CDR3 sequence: CASLTTSSPLHF. The CDR3 DNA is TGTGCCAGCCTAACTACGAGTTCACCCCTCCACTTT. The full variable domain, its missing parts supplied by reference TRBV2 and TRBJ1-6, is EPEVTQTPSHQVTQMGQEVILRCVPISNHLYFYWYRQILGQKVEFLVSFYNNEISEKSEIFDDQFSVERPDGSNFTLKIRSTKLEDSAMYFCASLTTSSPLHFGNGTRLTVT.

The chain is built from TRBV5-4 and TRBJ2-5; tentatively, D is TRBD2 (6 bases). Trimming stripped 4 bases from V and 3 bases from J, with 13 bases between. Germline V gene sequence: CDR1 SGHNT, CDR2 YYREEE (reference sequence). This CDR3 comprises 14 residues. The CDR3 sequence is CASSPRTGEETQYF. The CDR3 coding sequence is TGTGCCAGCAGCCCTCGCACGGGGGAAGAGACCCAGTACTTC.

The rearrangement links TRBV15 to TRBJ2-4; 10 positions match TRBD1. This CDR3 is built from 14 residues. J lost 12 bases, V lost 3 bases, and 8 bases had no gene match. Germline assignment: CDR1 LNHNV and CDR2 YYDKDF (reference sequence). The CDR3 sequence is CATSSGQGGYSQYF. The CDR3, as DNA: TGTGCCACCAGCAGCGGACAGGGGGGGTACAGTCAGTACTTC.

This sequence joins TRBV6-6 and TRBJ1-2, with D maybe TRBD1 (5 bases). Germline values: CDR1 MNHNY, CDR2 SVGAGI (reference sequence). The V end was cut by 6 bases, the J end by 4 bases, with 12 bases between. The CDR3 length is 13 residues. Written as DNA, the CDR3 is TGTGCCAGCAGCCACGGGGGGATCTATGGCTACACCTTC. This encodes CASSHGGIYGYTF.

V usage is TRBV19 and J usage is TRBJ2-7, with D perhaps matching TRBD2 (5 bases). Between the trimmed V and J ends, which lost 4 bases and 3 bases, there was a span of 7 bases. The CDR3 has 12 amino acids. CDR1 and CDR2 from the germline V gene are LNHDA and SQIVND (reference sequence). The CDR3 loop reads CASSTGDYEQYF. The CDR3 coding sequence is TGTGCCAGTAGTACCGGGGACTACGAGCAGTACTTC.

The V call is TRBV6-5, the J call TRBJ1-1, with a weak D call TRBD1 (5 bases). With 6 bases removed from V and 5 bases from J, the gap between germline ends came to 10 bases. In germline, CDR1 is MNHEY, CDR2 SVGAGI. This CDR3 is 12 amino acids long. The CDR3 region is CASSPSGTEAFF. The CDR3 DNA follows: TGTGCCAGCAGCCCCTCAGGGACTGAAGCTTTCTTT.

The chain recombines TRBV27 with TRBJ1-4; 7 nucleotides match TRBD1. Germline CDR1 is MNHEY and CDR2 is SMNVEV (reference sequence). With 3 bases clipped from V and 5 bases from J, the junction kept 9 bases outside the gene matches. The CDR3 consists of 16 residues. The CDR3 loop is CASSFQGGGGNEKLFF. Written as DNA, the CDR3 is TGTGCCAGCAGTTTTCAGGGGGGAGGAGGCAATGAAAAACTGTTTTTT.